These 15 T cell receptor beta chains originate from one sample sequenced in a study of Graves' ophthalmopathy and Graves' hyperthyroidism. RNA transcripts were the template, and TCR beta CDR3 regions were amplified from them. After a first-round RT-PCR with HTBI primers, a second-round multiplex PCR was run. One entry per CDR3 protein, called by TCRdb with MiXCR from the multiplex PCR reads. The sample has over 650,000 distinct CDR3 sequences, under 50% seen once. Sequencing was performed on peripheral blood. The receptor set was obtained from an adult man with Graves' ophthalmopathy.

This clonotype was recorded many times. CDR3 DNA sequence: TGTGCCAGCAGTTTGACCCCGGCGGGGTACGAGCAGTACTTC. It translates to CASSLTPAGYEQYF. J is TRBJ2-7 and V is TRBV6-5, with D possibly TRBD2 on 6 matching bases. The CDR3 has 14 residues. V was trimmed by 4 bases and J by 4 bases, leaving 14 bases between them. CDR1 is MNHEY, CDR2 SVGAGI, per germline.

The DNA of the CDR3 is TGTGCCAGCAGCGCGGGACAAACTAATGAAAAACTGTTTTTT. Amino acid sequence: CASSAGQTNEKLFF. This chain joins TRBV5-8 and TRBJ1-4; the D gene is possibly TRBD1 (6 bases). The V end lost 4 bases, the J end lost 1 base, and 8 bases lay between the germline ends. The CDR3 sequence is 14 residues long. The germline CDR1 and CDR2 sequences are SGHTS and YDEGEE.

This clonotype was seen ten or more times. The CDR3 here is CASSTGDNEKLFF. DNA of the CDR3: TGTGCCAGCAGTACCGGGGATAATGAAAAACTGTTTTTT. This sequence joins TRBV12-3 or TRBV12-4 and TRBJ1-4, with no clear D. Between the trimmed V and J ends, which lost 5 bases and 4 bases, there was a span of 8 bases. The CDR3 extends over 13 amino acids.

As for this clonotype: This is likely a read error, given that the CDR3 carries no conserved phenylalanine or tryptophan at its end. The chain links TRBV6-2 or TRBV6-3 to TRBJ1-1, with TRBD1 as a possible D gene (5 bases). The germline CDR1 and CDR2 sequences are MNHEY and SVGEGT. The CDR3 sequence is 14 residues long. Trimming took 5 bases from V and 4 from J, leaving 14 bases between them. CDR3 loop: CASSTTEGRTEAFL. The CDR3 region has the DNA TGTGCCAGCAGTACGACAGAAGGGCGCACTGAAGCTTTCCTT.

This clonotype has at least ten counts. The J gene is TRBJ2-6, the V gene TRBV24-1; 12 nucleotides agree with TRBD1. The CDR3 consists of 19 residues. V was pared by 4 bases and J by 3 bases, with 9 bases of the junction left unmatched. Looked up from germline, CDR1 is KGHDR and CDR2 is SFDVKD. CDR3 loop: CATSDPGTGGAGGANVLTF. DNA for the CDR3: TGTGCCACCAGTGACCCCGGGACAGGGGGCGCGGGTGGGGCCAACGTCCTGACTTTC.

The sample holds a few counts of this clonotype. The CDR3 reads CASSLGLGLAGVRSPGELFF. Written as DNA, the CDR3 is TGTGCCAGCAGCCTTGGCTTGGGACTAGCGGGAGTCAGGTCGCCGGGGGAGCTGTTTTTT. V usage is TRBV7-9 and J usage is TRBJ2-2; 14 positions match TRBD2. The V gene's germline CDR1 is SEHNR and CDR2 FQNEAQ (reference sequence). Losses at the gene ends were 5 bases for V and 8 bases for J; bases not matched to a gene: 19. The CDR3 has 20 residues. Combining the CDR3 with reference TRBV7-9 and TRBJ2-2 gives the whole variable domain DTGVSQNPRHKITKRGQNVTFRCDPISEHNRLYWYRQTLGQGPEFLTYFQNEAQLEKSRLLSDRFSAERPKGSFSTLEIQRTEQGDSAMYLCASSLGLGLAGVRSPGELFFGEGSRLTVL.

Many counts were recorded for this clonotype. The rearrangement uses TRBV5-1 and TRBJ1-5; the D gene is possibly TRBD1 (5 bases). CDR3 length equals 16 residues. V was cut by 4 bases and J by 0 bases, with 14 bases left in between. The germline V gene encodes CDR1 SGHRS and CDR2 YFSETQ. The CDR3 reads CASSNEGPYSNQPQHF. In nucleotides, the CDR3 is TGCGCCAGCAGCAACGAGGGACCTTATAGCAATCAGCCCCAGCATTTT.

This clonotype was seen at least ten times. Mismatch with germline at one junction end may stem from a read error. This rearrangement joins TRBV7-9 to TRBJ2-6; maybe TRBD1 (5 bases). This CDR3 is 15 amino acids long. Germline V gene sequence: CDR1 SEHNR, CDR2 FQNEAQ (reference sequence). DNA of the CDR3: TGCGCCAGCAGCTTGGCCAGGGCTGGGGCCAACGTCCTGACTTTC. Amino acid sequence: CASSLARAGANVLTF.

The table lists this clonotype with many counts. The chain joins TRBV7-6 to TRBJ1-1, with 8 bases fitting TRBD1. This CDR3 contains 14 residues. Germline trimming cut 5 bases from V and 3 bases from J; bases unmatched to any gene: 5. Germline assignment: CDR1 SGHVS and CDR2 FNYEAQ. CDR3 nucleotide sequence: TGTGCCAGCAGCCTAAGGACAGGGCACACTGAAGCTTTCTTT. Translated, it gives CASSLRTGHTEAFF.

In its sample, this clonotype was seen once. The chain employs TRBV30 and TRBJ1-5; perhaps TRBD1 as D (6 bases). The germline V gene has CDR1 GTSNPN and CDR2 SVGIG (reference sequence). V was trimmed by 0 bases and J by 5 bases, leaving 14 bases between them. The CDR3 consists of 15 residues. The CDR3 sequence is CAWSVNRVSYQPQHF. CDR3 bases: TGTGCCTGGAGTGTAAACAGGGTCTCGTATCAGCCCCAGCATTTT.

This clonotype was detected many times. V gene TRBV2 combines with J gene TRBJ2-2, with 9 bases matching TRBD1. Trimming cost V 4 bases and J 0 bases; bases outside gene matches: 0. This CDR3 contains 15 residues. Germline V lookup: CDR1 SNHLY, CDR2 FYNNEI. The chain's CDR3 is CASSGQGANTGELFF. The CDR3 DNA reads as TGTGCCAGCAGTGGACAGGGGGCGAACACCGGGGAGCTGTTTTTT.

This chain joins TRBV25-1 and TRBJ2-7, with 9 bases that match TRBD2. The germline V gene has CDR1 MGHDK and CDR2 SYGVNS. The V segment lost 11 bases and the J segment 3 bases; nucleotides outside the gene matches: 11. CDR3 length: 14 residues. The CDR3 is CACKRGDPFYEQYF. The CDR3 region has the DNA TGTGCCTGCAAGCGGGGGGATCCCTTCTACGAGCAGTACTTC.

This clonotype was counted at least ten times. The V call is TRBV2, the J call TRBJ1-3, with TRBD1 as a possible D gene (5 bases). The CDR3 has 15 amino acids. V shed 4 bases and J shed 8 bases, with 18 bases lying between them. Germline V gene sequence: CDR1 SNHLY, CDR2 FYNNEI. CDR3 in DNA: TGTGCCAGCAGTGCGAGGAGTGAAGAAGGGGACACCATATATTTT. Translating it yields CASSARSEEGDTIYF.

This clonotype has a handful of counts. The rearrangement uses TRBV4-2 and TRBJ1-2; tentatively, D is TRBD1 (5 bases). In germline, CDR1 is LGHNA, CDR2 YNFKEQ. With 0 bases removed from V and 4 bases from J, the gap between germline ends came to 15 bases. The CDR3 has 16 amino acids. The CDR3, as DNA: TGTGCCAGCAGCCAAGAATCTGGGACGGACTTCTATGGCTACACCTTC. Its protein is CASSQESGTDFYGYTF.

A note on this clonotype: Being one base from a much bigger clone, this may be a read error. This chain uses TRBV7-9 with TRBJ1-6; D is ambiguous. Germline lookup yields CDR1 SEHNR and CDR2 FQNEAQ (reference sequence). This CDR3 is built from 15 residues. The V end was cut by 5 bases, the J end by 6 bases, with 14 bases between. The CDR3 DNA is TGTGCCAGCAGCGTACTAGGGTTCGGTAATTCACCCCTCCACTTT. Protein sequence: CASSVLGFGNSPLHF.